Presented here are 11 T cell receptor beta chains from one specimen sequenced in a study of CD8 T cell repertoires and HIV-1 epitope variants. What these receptors recognize is not known. Using immunoSEQ multiplex PCR, the repertoire was profiled, and TCRdb retains in-frame clones only, with some absent. The repertoire holds about 4,700 clones, with approximately 70% as singletons. Input material: cultured CD8+ T cells derived from PBMCs. The receptors stem from a male donor with HIV.

The CDR3 coding sequence is TGTGCCAGCAGCTTCCTGGGTTCCTACAATGAGCAGTTCTTC. Protein: CASSFLGSYNEQFF. The chain combines TRBV7-8 with TRBJ2-1; no clear D gene. With 3 bases removed from V and 1 base from J, the gap between germline ends came to 7 bases. This CDR3 spans 14 amino acids. The V gene's germline CDR1 is SGHVS and CDR2 FQNEAQ.

This clone was detected only a few times. The V gene is TRBV4-1, the J gene TRBJ1-2, with 10 bases that match TRBD1. This CDR3 spans 13 amino acids. The V and J ends lost 4 bases and 7 bases, in that order; junction bases with no gene match: 3. Germline V gives CDR1 MGHRA, CDR2 YSYEKL. The CDR3 protein is CASSPRDRGGYTF. The CDR3 DNA reads TGCGCCAGCAGCCCCCGGGACAGGGGTGGCTACACCTTC.

V and J are TRBV29-1 and TRBJ2-1; the D is unclear. V lost 2 bases and J lost 6, with 11 bases in between. The CDR3 is 13 amino acids. Germline-derived CDR1 and CDR2 are SQVTM and ANQGSEA. The CDR3: CSVEPDPGNEQFF. Written as DNA, the CDR3 is TGCAGCGTTGAACCGGACCCTGGCAATGAGCAGTTCTTC.

The genes are TRBV7-2 and TRBJ2-7; perhaps TRBD2 as D (5 bases). V lost 1 base, J lost 3 bases, and 13 bases lay in between. The CDR3 is made up of 15 amino acids. Germline V lookup: CDR1 SGHTA, CDR2 FQGNSA. The CDR3 spells CASSLVLGEDYEQYF. The CDR3 DNA reads TGTGCCAGCAGCTTAGTACTGGGAGAGGACTACGAGCAGTACTTC.

This clone was observed once. The V gene is TRBV2, the J gene TRBJ2-2; D is possibly TRBD1 (6 bases). This CDR3 has 14 amino acids. CDR1 is SNHLY, CDR2 FYNNEI, per germline. Trimming took 8 bases from V and 1 from J, leaving 11 bases between them. CDR3 sequence: CASLGALNTGELFF. The CDR3 DNA is TGTGCCAGCTTGGGGGCCCTGAACACCGGGGAGCTGTTTTTT.

The rearrangement joins TRBV6-4 to TRBJ1-5; 12 positions match TRBD1. The CDR3 sequence is 15 residues long. Per germline, CDR1 MRHNA and CDR2 SNTAGT. V lost 5 bases to trimming and J lost 5 bases; unmatched junction nucleotides: 4. CDR3 amino acids: CASSHGTGGDQPQHF. In DNA form, the CDR3 reads TGTGCCAGCAGTCACGGGACAGGGGGCGATCAGCCCCAGCATTTT.

The V gene is TRBV9, the J gene TRBJ2-7, with D possibly TRBD2 on 6 matching bases. Deletions cut 3 bases from V and 2 bases from J, with 18 bases between. Germline V gene sequence: CDR1 SGDLS, CDR2 YYNGEE. The CDR3 has 16 amino acids. The CDR3 region is CASSAPRDSTTYEQYF. CDR3 DNA sequence: TGTGCCAGCAGCGCACCTCGGGACTCAACGACCTACGAGCAGTACTTC.

The chain uses TRBV9 and TRBJ1-2; D is undetermined. The CDR3 length is 14 residues. From germline, CDR1 is SGDLS and CDR2 YYNGEE. Trimming cost V 0 bases and J 3 bases, with 9 bases left between them. CDR3 DNA sequence: TGTGCCAGCAGCGTAGGAATCAGTGACTATGGCTACACCTTC. This translates into CASSVGISDYGYTF.

V gene TRBV2 combines with J gene TRBJ2-7; 9 bases are a match to TRBD2. Germline CDR1 SNHLY, CDR2 FYNNEI. Trimming removed 6 bases from V and 3 bases from J; junction bases left unmatched: 18. This CDR3 contains 18 residues. CDR3 sequence reads: CASRSQLAGLIPNYEQYF. CDR3 sequence (DNA): TGTGCCAGCAGGAGCCAACTAGCGGGCCTCATCCCTAACTACGAGCAGTACTTC.

V gene TRBV11-1 combines with J gene TRBJ2-1; 14 nucleotides align to TRBD2. The CDR3 length is 15 residues. V shed 3 bases and J 7 bases; nucleotides not matched to a gene: 2. Germline CDR1 SGHAT, CDR2 FQDESV (reference sequence). CDR3 residues: CASSFGTSGSNEQFF. CDR3 DNA: TGTGCCAGCAGCTTTGGGACTAGCGGGAGTAATGAGCAGTTCTTC.

The V gene is TRBV4-2, the J gene TRBJ2-1; 7 positions match TRBD2. Germline V gene sequence: CDR1 LGHNA, CDR2 YNFKEQ. V trimming: 0 bases; J trimming: 10 bases; junction bases outside the gene matches: 9. This CDR3 comprises 15 residues. CDR3 DNA sequence: TGTGCCAGCAGCCAAGAAAGTGGGGGGGTAGGGGAGCAGTTCTTC. This codes for CASSQESGGVGEQFF.